The source of this T cell receptor (beta chain) is a study of blood T cell repertoires in COVID-19. Grouping used clinical history reported by participants in a survey and questionnaire. Donors in Cohort 3 counted as recovered after two negative PCRs, clearance, or symptom resolution. In the original processing: The authors estimated nucleated cell counts from reference gene primer amplification. The method was immunoSEQ multiplex PCR; TCRdb's version includes in-frame clones alone and lacks a portion of them. That table is the source of V, J and clone size, and D and trimming were worked out from the DNA. The sample holds over 200,000 clones; 70% to 90% are singletons and the top ten take 10% to 14%. The CDR3 consists of 15 residues. Germline assignment: CDR1 SEHNR and CDR2 FQNEAQ (reference sequence). The V end lost 5 bases, the J end lost 7 bases, and 18 bases lay between the germline ends.

The sequencing sample was made of PBMCs or T cells enriched from blood (not recorded which). The receptor's source is a man aged 30 to 45 who had recovered from COVID-19. The rearrangement joins TRBV7-9 to TRBJ2-1; D might be TRBD2 (6 bases). The CDR3 is CASSSPGRSSNEQFF. CDR3 sequence (DNA): TGTGCCAGCAGCAGCCCAGGGAGGTCTTCAAATGAGCAGTTCTTC.